This T cell receptor beta chain was documented in a study of cytomegalovirus exposure and HLA in healthy donors. Notes on the study in general: Earlier analysis found most TCR beta V segments productive about 90% or about 30% of the time. A later analysis found that most CMV-associated TCR beta chains appeared HLA-restricted. A later analysis reportedly found fewer N-insertions in an Asian-associated ancestry cluster than the approximately 660-donor mean. HLA allele associations emerged for fewer than 20,000 TCR beta sequences in a later analysis, at 0.05 false discovery rate.

As concerns this clone: Its specificity is unknown.

CDR3 size: 11 residues. Between the trimmed V and J ends, which lost 6 bases and 4 bases, there was a span of 7 bases. Germline V gene sequence: CDR1 LNHDA, CDR2 SQIVND (reference sequence). 13 Jbeta primers and 60 Vbeta primers were used for the PCR. Measured with immunoSEQ multiplex PCR; TCRdb has only the in-frame clones, and not every one. The listing records over 100,000 clones. The chain employs TRBV19 and TRBJ2-7; D gene unclear. Input material: PBMCs. The source of this sequence is a man between 18 and 29 years old in good health and CMV-seronegative. The CDR3 DNA reads as TGTGCCAGTAGGAGTGCATACGAGCAGTACTTC. Protein sequence: CASRSAYEQYF. Filled out from reference TRBV19 and TRBJ2-7, the complete variable domain reads DGGITQSPKYLFRKEGQNVTLSCEQNLNHDAMYWYRQDPGQGLRLIYYSQIVNDFQKGDIAEGYSVSREKKESFPLTVTSAQKNPTAFYLCASRSAYEQYFGPGTRLTVT.